The 20 T cell receptor beta chains reported below all come from one sample, sequenced in a study of cytomegalovirus exposure and HLA in healthy donors (TCRdb year 2017). Preparation of the library involved the immunoSEQ multiplex PCR assay. The multiplex PCR relied on a mix of 60 forward primers for TCR Vbeta segments and 13 reverse primers for TCR Jbeta segments. TCRdb provides this immuneACCESS table in a form limited to in-frame rearrangements. Some clones are lacking; in checked studies, under half of them reflect an unresolved V gene, and why the rest are absent is not known. This sample gives about 160,000 clones in total; 70% to 80% of them show up just once. The ten largest clones represent roughly 10% of the sample. What was sequenced was PBMCs. These receptors originate from a man between 18 and 29 years old in good health and CMV-seropositive.

This chain uses TRBV11-1 with TRBJ1-1, with D perhaps TRBD1 (6 bases). The V end lost 4 bases, the J end lost 11 bases, and 17 bases lay between the germline ends. The CDR3 totals 13 residues. Germline CDR1 is SGHAT and CDR2 is FQDESV (reference sequence). CDR3 sequence reads: CASSSGTPLAAFF. CDR3 nucleotides: TGTGCCAGCAGCTCGGGGACACCCCTTGCGGCTTTCTTT.

The gene calls are TRBV25-1 and TRBJ1-6; TRBD1 aligns across 9 bases. CDR3 size: 15 residues. Germline V gene sequence: CDR1 MGHDK, CDR2 SYGVNS. Trimming took 2 bases from V and 10 from J; bases not matched to a gene: 6. DNA of the CDR3: TGTGCCAGCAGTGAAGCACAGGGGGCTCAGTCACCCCTCCACTTT. Residues: CASSEAQGAQSPLHF. Full variable domain (outside the CDR3, taken from reference TRBV25-1 and TRBJ1-6): EADIYQTPRYLVIGTGKKITLECSQTMGHDKMYWYQQDPGMELHLIHYSYGVNSTEKGDLSSESTVSRIRTEHFPLTLESARPSHTSQYLCASSEAQGAQSPLHFGNGTRLTVT.

This chain joins TRBV4-1 and TRBJ2-1; 13 bases are a match to TRBD2. Germline trimming cut 0 bases from V and 3 bases from J; bases unmatched to any gene: 14. The CDR3 has 21 residues. Germline V gives CDR1 MGHRA, CDR2 YSYEKL. The CDR3 coding sequence is TGCGCCAGCAGCCAAGATAGGACGAGACTAGCGGGGGGTTTCGTCTACAATGAGCAGTTCTTC. Translated, it gives CASSQDRTRLAGGFVYNEQFF.

J is TRBJ2-1 and V is TRBV7-3; 12 bases align to TRBD2. Unmatched junction bases numbered 5, after V lost 0 bases and J lost 8 bases. The CDR3 loop spans 16 amino acids. The germline gives CDR1 SGHTA, CDR2 FQGTGA. CDR3 amino acids: CASSLTLAGGPYEQFF. DNA for the CDR3: TGTGCCAGCAGCTTAACCCTAGCGGGGGGGCCCTATGAGCAGTTCTTC.

This clone came up a few times. The gene calls are TRBV5-1 and TRBJ2-7; a weak D match, TRBD1 (6 bases). The germline V and J ends were trimmed by 0 bases and 5 bases, with 12 bases remaining between them. The CDR3 covers 14 residues. Germline lookup yields CDR1 SGHRS and CDR2 YFSETQ. The CDR3 loop reads CASSLGPRGHEQYF. The CDR3 nucleotides are TGCGCCAGCAGCTTGGGACCCAGGGGCCACGAGCAGTACTTC.

The chain combines TRBV9 with TRBJ2-7, with 7 bases lining up with TRBD1. V lost 0 bases, J lost 3 bases, and 6 bases stayed unmatched. Germline V gene lookup returns CDR1 SGDLS and CDR2 YYNGEE. This CDR3 has 15 amino acids. The CDR3 protein is CASSVGEGGGYEQYF. The CDR3 nucleotides read TGTGCCAGCAGCGTAGGAGAAGGGGGCGGCTACGAGCAGTACTTC.

In this sample, this clone turned up a few times. The chain joins TRBV2 to TRBJ2-5; TRBD1 matches at 7 bases. There are 13 residues in the CDR3. Germline lookup yields CDR1 SNHLY and CDR2 FYNNEI. V lost 9 bases and J lost 4; bases outside the gene matches: 8. The CDR3 nucleotides are TGTGCCAGAACGGCCAGACAGGGAGAGACCCAGTACTTC. This codes for CARTARQGETQYF.

The chain couples TRBV7-9 to TRBJ2-7; D not certain. In germline, CDR1 is SEHNR, CDR2 FQNEAQ (reference sequence). CDR3 length equals 13 residues. V lost 5 bases and J 0 bases, leaving 8 bases between the germline ends. DNA for the CDR3: TGTGCCAGCAGCCCCCCATCCTCCTACGAGCAGTACTTC. Its protein is CASSPPSSYEQYF.

The DNA of the CDR3 is TGTGCCAGCAGGGGACAGGGTGGGACTGAAGCTTTCTTT. This gives the protein CASRGQGGTEAFF. The genes are TRBV6-1 and TRBJ1-1, with TRBD1 identical over 9 bases. With 6 bases clipped from V and 5 bases from J, the junction kept 4 bases outside the gene matches. The CDR3 loop spans 13 amino acids. Germline V CDR1 and CDR2: MNHNS, SASEGT.

The chain has TRBV19 and TRBJ2-5; D is ambiguous. The germline gives CDR1 LNHDA, CDR2 SQIVND (reference sequence). The CDR3 has 13 amino acids. Trimming pared 6 bases from V and 7 bases from J, leaving 15 bases between. CDR3 coding DNA: TGTGCCAGTAGCTTTGGCGGTCCGGGGACCCAGTACTTC. This codes for CASSFGGPGTQYF.

The chain joins TRBV15 to TRBJ1-2, with D possibly TRBD1 on 5 matching bases. V shed 0 bases and J shed 5 bases, with 13 bases lying between them. The CDR3 covers 15 residues. The germline V gene encodes CDR1 LNHNV and CDR2 YYDKDF (reference sequence). CDR3: CATSRDLMGGYGYTF. CDR3 DNA sequence: TGTGCCACCAGCAGAGATCTAATGGGGGGATATGGCTACACCTTC.

The chain has TRBV5-1 and TRBJ2-5; 8 bases match TRBD1. After removal of 4 bases from V and 4 bases from J, the junction contained 12 bases not matched to a gene. Germline loops: CDR1 SGHRS, CDR2 YFSETQ. CDR3 size: 16 residues. The CDR3 region is CASSQLDPGGVETQYF. The CDR3 DNA reads TGCGCCAGCAGCCAACTCGACCCAGGGGGCGTAGAGACCCAGTACTTC.

CDR3 in DNA: TGTGCCAGCAGCGTTGAGGGACAGGGGAACGAGCAGTACTTC. Translating gives CASSVEGQGNEQYF. V usage is TRBV2 and J usage is TRBJ2-7; the match to TRBD1 covers 10 bases. V was pared by 6 bases and J by 5 bases, with 7 bases of the junction left unmatched. CDR1 is SNHLY and CDR2 is FYNNEI in the germline V gene. The CDR3 sequence is 14 residues long.

This chain uses TRBV2 with TRBJ1-2; D is possibly TRBD1 (6 bases). This CDR3 spans 14 amino acids. V was pared by 2 bases and J by 8 bases, with 15 bases between. Germline V gene sequence: CDR1 SNHLY, CDR2 FYNNEI. Written as DNA, the CDR3 is TGTGCCAGCAGTGAAAGTACAGGGAGATACGGCTACACCTTC. It is translated as CASSESTGRYGYTF. The complete variable domain, with remaining parts taken from reference TRBV2 and TRBJ1-2, reads EPEVTQTPSHQVTQMGQEVILRCVPISNHLYFYWYRQILGQKVEFLVSFYNNEISEKSEIFDDQFSVERPDGSNFTLKIRSTKLEDSAMYFCASSESTGRYGYTFGSGTRLTVV.

The genes are TRBV10-3 and TRBJ2-5; D uncertain. The J call may not be correct, given that the DNA end is closer to TRBJ2-7. The CDR3 covers 14 residues. CDR1 and CDR2 (germline): ENHRY, SYGVKD. CDR3: CAIRADTSSYEQYF. CDR3 in DNA: TGTGCCATCAGAGCCGACACCTCCTCCTACGAGCAGTACTTC.

The chain recombines TRBV5-6 with TRBJ2-7; unclear D gene. Germline assignment: CDR1 SGHDT and CDR2 YYEEEE. V gave up 1 base and J gave up 7 bases, with 9 bases separating them. CDR3 length: 12 amino acids. CDR3 sequence reads: CASSLIVAEQYF. In nucleotides, the CDR3 is TGTGCCAGCAGCTTGATCGTTGCGGAGCAGTACTTC.

V gene TRBV5-4 combines with J gene TRBJ2-7, with 7 bases that match TRBD1. Germline lookup yields CDR1 SGHNT and CDR2 YYREEE (reference sequence). Germline trimming cut 4 bases from V and 4 bases from J; bases unmatched to any gene: 8. CDR3 size: 14 residues. DNA of the CDR3: TGTGCCAGCAGCCCTGGGACAGTAGGTTACGAGCAGTACTTC. This codes for CASSPGTVGYEQYF. Full variable domain (rest looked up from reference TRBV5-4 and TRBJ2-7): ETGVTQSPTHLIKTRGQQVTLRCSSQSGHNTVSWYQQALGQGPQFIFQYYREEENGRGNFPPRFSGLQFPNYSSELNVNALELDDSALYLCASSPGTVGYEQYFGPGTRLTVT.

The genes are TRBV2 and TRBJ1-2, with 7 bases matching TRBD1. The trim removed 6 bases at V and 6 bases at J, leaving 4 bases unmatched. CDR1 and CDR2 from the germline V gene are SNHLY and FYNNEI. The CDR3 has 12 residues. CDR3 sequence: CASRGQYHGYTF. The CDR3 coding sequence is TGTGCCAGCAGGGGACAGTACCATGGCTACACCTTC.

A few counts support this clone. J is TRBJ1-5 and V is TRBV15, with 8 bases that match TRBD1. V lost 7 bases, J lost 2 bases, and 16 bases stayed unmatched. The CDR3 totals 18 residues. Germline CDR1 is LNHNV and CDR2 is YYDKDF (reference sequence). CDR3: CATNTDRVWWCGNQPQHF. Written as DNA, the CDR3 is TGTGCCACCAATACGGACAGGGTATGGTGGTGCGGCAATCAGCCCCAGCATTTT.

In the case of this clone: Within the sample, other DNA sequences also encode this same CDR3. The rearrangement uses TRBV11-2 and TRBJ1-2, with D possibly being TRBD1 (5 bases). Germline CDR1 and CDR2: SGHAT and FQNNGV. Trimming left V 3 bases short and J 6 bases short, with 8 bases between. The CDR3 contains 12 residues. CDR3 nucleotides: TGTGCCAGCAGCTTGGAGGGACATGGCTACACCTTC. Its translation: CASSLEGHGYTF.